This T cell receptor beta chain was captured by sequencing in a study of monozygotic twins with inflammatory bowel disease. Study conclusions and caveats: Lower sharing of clonotypes with other individuals was seen in IBD patients than in healthy twins. This was most marked in patients showing signs of disease activity. Among IBD patients, TCRbeta diversity (inverse Simpson) was lower than in healthy co-twins.

Total RNA isolation used whole blood (no T cell sorting was performed). The CDR3 has 16 amino acids. Germline lookup yields CDR1 SGHVS and CDR2 FQNEAQ. Two nested PCRs, of around 15 and 10 cycles, processed TCRalpha and TCRbeta cDNA. TCRdb reprocessed the 5' RACE reads; each CDR3 protein has one entry and no DNA is given. The sample table includes more than 300,000 distinct CDR3 sequences. As regards this clonotype: No antigen is known for it.

This TCR was sampled from a human donor with ulcerative colitis or Crohn's disease, or a healthy co-twin of an affected twin (not recorded which). The rearrangement joins TRBV7-8 to TRBJ2-7; TCRdb calls TRBD2, which cannot be checked without DNA. The specimen was blood. CDR3 sequence reads: CASSPWEGLSSYEQYF.